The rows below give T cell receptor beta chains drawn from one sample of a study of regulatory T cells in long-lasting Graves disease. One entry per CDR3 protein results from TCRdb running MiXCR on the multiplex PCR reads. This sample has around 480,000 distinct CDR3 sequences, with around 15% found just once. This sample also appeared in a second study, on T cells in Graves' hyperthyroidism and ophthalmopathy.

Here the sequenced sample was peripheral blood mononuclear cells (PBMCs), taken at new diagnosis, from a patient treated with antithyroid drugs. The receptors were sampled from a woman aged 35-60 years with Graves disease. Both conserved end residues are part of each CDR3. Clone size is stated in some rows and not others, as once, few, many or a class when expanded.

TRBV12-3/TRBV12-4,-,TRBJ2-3,CASSLKPSGEWGDTQYF
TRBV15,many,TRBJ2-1,CATSSLAGGAWNEQFF
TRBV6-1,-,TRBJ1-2,CASRTGGYYGYTF
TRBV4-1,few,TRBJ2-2,CASSQGRARRGTGELFF
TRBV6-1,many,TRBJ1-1,CASSRPGAPEAFF
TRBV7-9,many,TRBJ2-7,CASIPQGSYEQYF
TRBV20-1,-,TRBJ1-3,CSATPEMGAGNTIYF
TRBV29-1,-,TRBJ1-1,CSTRGKNTEAFF
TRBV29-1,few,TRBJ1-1,CSVENSGTGGTEAFF
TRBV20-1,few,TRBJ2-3,CSASGGAMDTQYF
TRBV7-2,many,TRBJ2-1,CASSPGTGDPNNEQFF
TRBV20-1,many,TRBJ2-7,CSASFSYEQYF
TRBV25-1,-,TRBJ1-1,CASSERGRVNTEAFF
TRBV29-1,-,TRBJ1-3,CSVEPGSSGNTIYF
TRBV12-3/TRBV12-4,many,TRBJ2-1,CASSLGSRGPDNEQFF
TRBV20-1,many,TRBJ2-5,CSASSTGRGQETQYF
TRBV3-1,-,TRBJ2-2,CASSRGPFTGELFF
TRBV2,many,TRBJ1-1,CASSRTEGHEAFF
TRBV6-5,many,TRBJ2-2,CASSYGVSGELFF
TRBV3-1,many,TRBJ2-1,CASSLTVGGFNNEQFF
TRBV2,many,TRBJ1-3,CASSADTGNTIYF
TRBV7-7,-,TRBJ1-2,CASSPSERNYGYTF
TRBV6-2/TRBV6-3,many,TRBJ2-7,CASSYGGTVSYEQYF
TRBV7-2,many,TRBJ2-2,CASSPGTSGGPNTGELFF
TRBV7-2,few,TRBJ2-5,CASSSGLAGGRRKETQYF
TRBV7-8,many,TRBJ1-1,CASSYFGQGAGYTEAFF
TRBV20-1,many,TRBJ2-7,CSARPNPGQLFYEQYF
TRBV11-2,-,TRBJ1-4,CASSIAWPSGAPNEKLFF
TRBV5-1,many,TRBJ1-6,CASSHGTGDSPLHF
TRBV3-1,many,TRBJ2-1,CASRTGGNEQFF
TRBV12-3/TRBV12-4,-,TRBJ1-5,CASSLSQFEPQHF
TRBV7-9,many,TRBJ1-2,CASRTLRDRDGYTF
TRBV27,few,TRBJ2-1,CASSSLTSGEDNEQFF
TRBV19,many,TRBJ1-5,CASSVGRTSAGQPQHF
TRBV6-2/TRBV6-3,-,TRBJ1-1,CASSYDRVNTEAFF
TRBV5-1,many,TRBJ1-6,CASSLSPDSPLHF
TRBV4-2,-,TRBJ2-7,CASSHGLAGARYEQYF
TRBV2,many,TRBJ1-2,CASTKGYSRLYGYTF
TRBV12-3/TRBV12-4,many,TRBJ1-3,CASQTGDPGNTIYF
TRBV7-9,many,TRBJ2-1,CASSPTGSEQFF
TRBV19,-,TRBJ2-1,CASSVLAGGPREQFF
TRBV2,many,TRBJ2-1,CASSEGGSSYNEQFF
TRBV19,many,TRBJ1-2,CASSWDINYGYTF